This T cell receptor beta chain was found in a study of T cells in tumors after PD-1 blockade. About the study: Prior checkpoint blockade, systemic immunosuppressant use, or anti-cancer therapy within 4 weeks excluded patients. Daily vismodegib 150 mg continued in a subset of anti-PD-1-treated patients.

CDR3 length: 15 residues. Germline V gives CDR1 LGHDT, CDR2 YNNKEL (reference sequence). V lost 8 bases, J lost 4 bases, and 13 bases stayed unmatched. Some clones are missing from TCRdb's copy, which holds only in-frame ones; the method was immunoSEQ multiplex PCR. The table lists about 15,000 clones, roughly 80% of them singletons, with 20% to 25% in the top ten. The gene calls are TRBV3-1 (or the pseudogene TRBV3-2) and TRBJ2-7, with 8 bases matching TRBD2. The TCR sequence derives from a human donor with basal cell carcinoma. The specimen was PBMCs, collected after anti-PD-1 treatment. CDR3 sequence: CASSHWRGAGYEQYF. In DNA form, the CDR3 reads TGTGCCAGCTCCCATTGGCGGGGGGCCGGTTACGAGCAGTACTTC.